This TCR beta chain was obtained from a study of cytotoxic CD8 clonotypes in ibrutinib-treated CLL. Libraries were prepared by immunoSEQ multiplex PCR; TCRdb keeps only in-frame clonotypes and omits some of them. There are just over 200,000 clones in the sample; 75% to 80% occur only once, and 10% to 12% lies in the top ten. The TCR originated in a human donor with chronic lymphocytic leukemia. This specimen consisted of PBMCs, obtained after 12 months of ibrutinib treatment.

The CDR3 loop is CASSVGTGGNEQYF. The CDR3 DNA sequence: TGCGCCAGCAGCGTCGGGACAGGGGGCAACGAGCAGTACTTC. The chain recombines TRBV5-1 with TRBJ2-7, with 12 bases identical to TRBD1. Germline lookup yields CDR1 SGHRS and CDR2 YFSETQ. The V gene end was trimmed by 4 bases and the J gene end by 5 bases; junction bases not matched to a gene: 4. This CDR3 comprises 14 residues.